This TCR beta chain was identified in a study of T and B cells in COVID-19 patients. Study background: Most recovered patients had mild to moderate COVID-19 treated as outpatients. The study's findings and limits: Exclusive to the recovered cohort were 2,000 to 2,500 TCR clusters, roughly 34 of them with low generation probability. Highly clonal in active COVID-19, TRB repertoires exceeded healthy-donor diversity and richness at recovery.

By share, this clonotype ranks as medium-sized. Its target is unknown. TRB rearrangements were amplified by multiplex PCR with BIOMED2 TRB-A/B primers. From the multiplex PCR reads, TCRdb called clonotypes with MiXCR, one entry per CDR3 protein. This table has around 15,000 distinct CDR3 sequences, 28% appearing once. TRB was amplified from about 250-500 ng of blood genomic DNA. Germline CDR1 LNHDA, CDR2 SQIVND (reference sequence). Losses at the gene ends were 2 bases for V and 0 bases for J; bases not matched to a gene: 3. The CDR3 is 17 residues long. The sequence came from a human donor who had recovered from COVID-19. Sequencing input: blood. The V and J genes are TRBV19 and TRBJ2-1, with TRBD2 matching 11 bases. The CDR3 is CASSIMTSGASYNEQFF. In DNA form, the CDR3 reads TGTGCCAGTAGTATAATGACTAGCGGGGCCTCCTACAATGAGCAGTTCTTC. Drawing the rest from reference TRBV19 and TRBJ2-1, the complete variable domain is DGGITQSPKYLFRKEGQNVTLSCEQNLNHDAMYWYRQDPGQGLRLIYYSQIVNDFQKGDIAEGYSVSREKKESFPLTVTSAQKNPTAFYLCASSIMTSGASYNEQFFGPGTRLTVL.